A single sample gave rise to the 23 T cell receptor beta chains below, sequenced in a study of CDR3 diversity in severe acne. TCRdb re-called the PCR reads with MiXCR, one entry per CDR3 protein. The sample consists of around 94,000 distinct CDR3 sequences, 51% of them appearing once. Material for sequencing was blood. The receptors were sampled from a male donor with acne.

The chain couples TRBV11-3 to TRBJ1-4; D is perhaps TRBD1 (5 bases). The CDR3 is 15 amino acids. V was shortened by 4 bases and J by 5 bases, with 14 bases between the two germline ends. Germline V gene data show CDR1 as SGHNT and CDR2 as YENEEA. This chain's CDR3 is CASSSSGTYNEKLFF. The CDR3 DNA is TGTGCCAGCAGCTCTAGCGGGACGTACAATGAAAAACTGTTTTTT.

This chain joins TRBV29-1 and TRBJ1-3; no firm D call. From germline, CDR1 is SQVTM and CDR2 ANQGSEA. Trimming pared 7 bases from V and 2 bases from J, leaving 18 bases between. The CDR3 is 15 amino acids. CDR3: CSAQGGIFAGNTIYF. CDR3 bases: TGCAGCGCCCAAGGCGGGATTTTCGCTGGAAACACCATATATTTT.

This chain uses TRBV29-1 with TRBJ2-5, with 11 nucleotides matching TRBD2. Germline V lookup: CDR1 SQVTM, CDR2 ANQGSEA. CDR3 length: 13 residues. The V segment lost 6 bases and the J segment 2 bases; nucleotides outside the gene matches: 2. The CDR3 region is CSVRLAGQETQYF. In DNA form, the CDR3 reads TGCAGCGTCCGACTAGCGGGACAAGAGACCCAGTACTTC.

This sequence joins TRBV24-1 and TRBJ1-5, with D possibly matching TRBD1 (5 bases). The CDR3 extends over 16 amino acids. Between the trimmed V and J ends, which lost 2 bases and 7 bases, there was a span of 17 bases. Per the germline V gene, CDR1 is KGHDR and CDR2 is SFDVKD. This chain's CDR3 is CATSDSGAGSSQPQHF. The CDR3 DNA sequence: TGTGCCACCAGTGATTCTGGGGCAGGGTCGTCCCAGCCCCAGCATTTT.

This clonotype is deemed medium-sized. The V call is TRBV19, the J call TRBJ1-6; D is undetermined. V lost 4 bases and J 9 bases, leaving 10 bases between the germline ends. The CDR3 sequence is 13 residues long. CDR1 is LNHDA and CDR2 is SQIVND in the germline V gene (reference sequence). This chain's CDR3 is CASSNQQASPLHF. CDR3 in DNA: TGTGCCAGTAGTAATCAGCAGGCTTCACCCCTCCACTTT.

The chain couples TRBV7-6 to TRBJ1-2, with 10 bases aligning to TRBD1. V lost 5 bases and J lost 6; bases outside the gene matches: 9. Per the germline V gene, CDR1 is SGHVS and CDR2 is FNYEAQ. The CDR3 contains 15 residues. The CDR3 sequence: CASSPGTGVGNGYTF. DNA of the CDR3: TGTGCCAGCAGCCCCGGGACAGGGGTGGGGAATGGCTACACCTTC.

The chain recombines TRBV12-3 or TRBV12-4 with TRBJ2-6, with TRBD2 identical over 9 bases. Trimming cost V 6 bases and J 0 bases; bases outside gene matches: 12. CDR3 size: 19 residues. Written as DNA, the CDR3 is TGTGCCAGCAGCGATGCTAGCGGGACACACTCCTCTGGGGCCAACGTCCTGACTTTC. It is translated as CASSDASGTHSSGANVLTF.

V and J are TRBV19 and TRBJ1-2, with D perhaps TRBD1 (5 bases). Germline values: CDR1 LNHDA, CDR2 SQIVND (reference sequence). V lost 5 bases, J lost 4 bases, and 23 bases lay in between. The CDR3 runs to 17 residues. CDR3 protein: CASSASRIAGTGYGYTF. For the CDR3, the DNA is TGTGCCAGTAGTGCCAGCAGAATCGCCGGGACCGGCTATGGCTACACCTTC.

This clonotype was picked up a small number of times. The chain joins TRBV28 to TRBJ1-5; possibly TRBD1 for D (6 bases). The CDR3 sequence is 16 residues long. V lost 6 bases and J lost 2, with 17 bases in between. Per germline, CDR1 MDHEN and CDR2 SYDVKM. The CDR3, as DNA: TGTGCCAGCAGCCCTCGAAGGGGGGAGGGCAATCAGCCCCAGCATTTT. Its translation: CASSPRRGEGNQPQHF.

This clonotype was seen repeatedly, ten times or more. The chain recombines TRBV7-3 with TRBJ2-2, with D possibly being TRBD2 (5 bases). The CDR3 runs 15 residues. Germline CDR1 and CDR2: SGHTA and FQGTGA. The V gene lost 1 base and the J gene lost 1 base, with 7 bases spanning the gap. The CDR3 DNA reads as TGTGCCAGCAGCTTAAACGGGGAGAACACCGGGGAGCTGTTTTTT. Translation gives CASSLNGENTGELFF.

This clonotype was picked up many times. This rearrangement joins TRBV5-5 to TRBJ1-5; 7 bases map to TRBD1. Per germline, CDR1 SGHKS and CDR2 YYEKEE (reference sequence). The V segment lost 4 bases and the J segment 5 bases; nucleotides outside the gene matches: 9. This CDR3 has 15 residues. CDR3 sequence reads: CASSPGTASDQPQHF. DNA of the CDR3: TGTGCCAGCAGCCCCGGGACAGCATCCGATCAGCCCCAGCATTTT.

The gene calls are TRBV30 and TRBJ1-1, with D unclear. V dropped 5 bases and J dropped 3 bases, with 13 bases sitting between them. The CDR3 covers 13 residues. Looked up from germline, CDR1 is GTSNPN and CDR2 is SVGIG (reference sequence). The CDR3 DNA reads TGTGCCTGGTCAACCTCAACCTACACTGAAGCTTTCTTT. It codes for CAWSTSTYTEAFF.

Comment on this clonotype: Its ends do not fully match the called genes, so a read error is possible. The chain uses TRBV15 and TRBJ1-1; D is undetermined. CDR3 length equals 14 residues. The germline CDR1 and CDR2 sequences are LNHNV and YYDKDF (reference sequence). In DNA, the CDR3 is TGTGCCACCAGCAGTCCGGGCATGAACACTGAAGCTTCCTTT. Translation: CATSSPGMNTEASF.

This clonotype came up once. Possible read error: a much larger clone is one base away. The chain is built from TRBV5-5 and TRBJ2-3; D might be TRBD2 (6 bases). The CDR3 runs to 14 residues. Trimming removed 0 bases from V and 5 bases from J, with 10 bases in between. Looked up from germline, CDR1 is SGHKS and CDR2 is YYEKEE (reference sequence). The CDR3 sequence: CASSLGVRGDTQYF. DNA of the CDR3: TGTGCCAGCAGCTTGGGAGTGCGGGGAGATACGCAGTATTTT.

This clonotype occurred many times. The chain couples TRBV11-2 to TRBJ2-1; tentative D call: TRBD2 (5 bases). The CDR3 totals 18 residues. V dropped 1 base and J dropped 3 bases, with 19 bases sitting between them. Germline V CDR1 and CDR2: SGHAT, FQNNGV. In nucleotides, the CDR3 is TGTGCCAGCAGCTTAGTGGGGAGTAACTCCCGGGGCTACAATGAGCAGTTCTTC. It yields the protein CASSLVGSNSRGYNEQFF.

This clonotype was counted many times. Germline and junction disagree at one end, which may indicate a read error. This chain connects TRBV7-2 to TRBJ2-5, with 11 bases fitting TRBD2. Germline V gene data show CDR1 as SGHTA and CDR2 as FQGNSA. The length of the CDR3 is 15 residues. The CDR3 DNA is TGTGCCAGCAGTTTAGCGGGAGGGGCGGGGGAGACCCAGTACTTC. Amino acids: CASSLAGGAGETQYF.

This chain joins TRBV4-1 and TRBJ2-3; 9 bases match TRBD2. The CDR3 is 15 amino acids. Unmatched junction bases numbered 4, after V lost 2 bases and J lost 4 bases. Germline values: CDR1 MGHRA, CDR2 YSYEKL. The CDR3 DNA reads as TGCGCCAGCAGCCAATTAGCGGGAGTGGCAGATACGCAGTATTTT. Amino acids: CASSQLAGVADTQYF.

Comments on this clonotype: This sequence may be a read error, since a much larger clone differs from it by one base. This chain connects TRBV2 to TRBJ2-1; D might be TRBD1 (5 bases). In germline, CDR1 is SNHLY, CDR2 FYNNEI. The CDR3 is 17 residues long. In nucleotides, the CDR3 is TGTGCCGGCCGAACAGGAATAGGGCTCAGCTCCTACAGTGAGCAGTTCTTC. Translation: CAGRTGIGLSSYSEQFF.

This clonotype was found many times. This sequence joins TRBV11-3 and TRBJ2-2; D is possibly TRBD1 (5 bases). Between the trimmed V and J ends, which lost 2 bases and 6 bases, there was a span of 7 bases. This CDR3 spans 13 amino acids. Germline V gene data show CDR1 as SGHNT and CDR2 as YENEEA. CDR3 region: CASSLRGSGELFF. In DNA, the CDR3 is TGTGCCAGCAGCTTAAGGGGCTCCGGGGAGCTGTTTTTT.

This clonotype was seen many times. CDR3 region: CASSNLLDTEAFF. The CDR3 DNA is TGTGCCAGCAGTAACCTATTGGACACTGAAGCTTTCTTT. This chain links TRBV6-6 with TRBJ1-1; no clear D. Germline V lookup: CDR1 MNHNY, CDR2 SVGAGI (reference sequence). CDR3 length: 13 residues. V was clipped by 5 bases and J by 3 bases, with 10 bases between them.

This clonotype was recorded at least ten times. This sequence joins TRBV20-1 and TRBJ2-1; 10 nucleotides line up with TRBD2. J was trimmed by 7 bases and V by 4 bases; bases with no gene match: 13. Per germline, CDR1 DFQATT and CDR2 SNEGSKA (reference sequence). The CDR3 runs to 16 residues. CDR3 in DNA: TGCAGTGCTACAACCGCTAGCGGGAGTCCCAAGAATGAGCAGTTCTTC. Translation: CSATTASGSPKNEQFF.

This clonotype occurred many times. The rearrangement joins TRBV5-8 to TRBJ1-2; D uncertain. From germline, CDR1 is SGHTS and CDR2 YDEGEE. The V and J ends lost 4 bases and 2 bases respectively, with 15 bases between them. The CDR3 runs 15 residues. The DNA of the CDR3 is TGTGCCAGCAGCCCAGCCCGGGGAGGGAACTATGGCTACACCTTC. It specifies CASSPARGGNYGYTF.

This clonotype is labeled medium-sized (0.01 to 0.1%). The CDR3: CASSIQMNTEAFF. The CDR3 coding sequence is TGTGCCAGTAGTATTCAGATGAACACTGAAGCTTTCTTT. The chain joins TRBV19 to TRBJ1-1, with D unclear. Germline loops: CDR1 LNHDA, CDR2 SQIVND (reference sequence). This CDR3 has 13 amino acids. Trimming pared 3 bases from V and 0 bases from J, leaving 5 bases between.